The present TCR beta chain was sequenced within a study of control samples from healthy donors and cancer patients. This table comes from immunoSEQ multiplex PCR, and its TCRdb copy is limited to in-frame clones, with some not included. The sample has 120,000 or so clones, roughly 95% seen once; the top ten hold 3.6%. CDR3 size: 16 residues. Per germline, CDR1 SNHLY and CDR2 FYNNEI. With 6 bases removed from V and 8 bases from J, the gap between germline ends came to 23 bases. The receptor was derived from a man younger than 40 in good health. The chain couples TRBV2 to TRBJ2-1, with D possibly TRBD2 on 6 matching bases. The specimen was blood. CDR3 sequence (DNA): TGTGCCAGCAGGGGGGGACGCACGATAGGTATCTATGAGCAGTTCTTC. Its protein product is CASRGGRTIGIYEQFF.